Each of the 30 T cell receptor beta chains below was sequenced from the same sample in a study of PD-1 blockade in mismatch repair-deficient tumors. Here immunoSEQ multiplex PCR was the method, and the copy in TCRdb shows in-frame clones only, minus some. This table has 100,000 or so clones, 82% appearing once. Here the sequenced sample was peripheral blood, taken around 8 months after starting pembrolizumab. The receptors derive from an adult with mismatch repair-deficient cancer.

J is TRBJ2-7 and V is TRBV4-1; D is possibly TRBD2 (6 bases). The CDR3 length is 15 residues. Germline V gene sequence: CDR1 MGHRA, CDR2 YSYEKL. V gave up 1 base and J gave up 1 base, with 11 bases separating them. The CDR3 loop is CASSQVRDGSYEQYF. Written as DNA, the CDR3 is TGCGCCAGCAGCCAAGTGCGGGACGGATCCTACGAGCAGTACTTC.

This clone was seen only a few times. This chain joins TRBV6-4 and TRBJ2-3, with TRBD2 identical over 12 bases. The CDR3 length is 16 residues. V lost 0 bases and J lost 4; bases outside the gene matches: 2. The germline gives CDR1 MRHNA, CDR2 SNTAGT. The CDR3 DNA is TGTGCCAGCAGTGACTCCGGGACTAGCGGGTCAGATACGCAGTATTTT. It specifies CASSDSGTSGSDTQYF.

CDR3 nucleotides: TGTGCCATCCAAGGGGGGAACACTGAAGCTTTCTTT. This gives the protein CAIQGGNTEAFF. The chain uses TRBV10-3 and TRBJ1-1; maybe TRBD1 (6 bases). Germline-derived CDR1 and CDR2 are ENHRY and SYGVKD. The CDR3 runs 12 residues. Between the trimmed V and J ends, which lost 8 bases and 1 base, there was a span of 8 bases.

There are a few counts of this clone. The chain employs TRBV7-2 and TRBJ2-3; 8 positions match TRBD1. The ends lost 5 bases at V and 3 bases at J; junction bases unmatched: 7. Germline CDR1 reads SGHTA; CDR2 reads FQGNSA. This CDR3 comprises 15 residues. The CDR3: CASSPGRGQTDTQYF. The CDR3 coding sequence is TGTGCCAGCAGCCCCGGCAGGGGGCAGACAGATACGCAGTATTTT.

The chain is built from TRBV7-9 and TRBJ2-3, with D hard to call. This CDR3 is 17 amino acids long. The germline V and J ends were trimmed by 5 bases and 4 bases, with 22 bases remaining between them. Per germline, CDR1 SEHNR and CDR2 FQNEAQ (reference sequence). The CDR3 sequence is CASSRRTVSVGPDTQYF. The CDR3, as DNA: TGTGCCAGCAGCCGTCGGACCGTCTCCGTAGGGCCAGATACGCAGTATTTT.

This clone has just one count. The same CDR3 can be traced to other DNA sequences in this sample. The chain is built from TRBV30 and TRBJ1-1; D call uncertain. Trimming left V 0 bases short and J 1 base short, with 6 bases between. This CDR3 contains 13 residues. Germline CDR1 reads GTSNPN; CDR2 reads SVGIG (reference sequence). Here the CDR3 DNA reads TGTGCCTGGAGTGTTGGGCGGAACACTGAAGCTTTCTTT. Amino acids: CAWSVGRNTEAFF.

The genes are TRBV11-2 and TRBJ2-1; D might be TRBD1 or TRBD2, each matching 6 bases. This CDR3 has 15 residues. Trimming removed 0 bases from V and 9 bases from J, with 15 bases in between. From germline, CDR1 is SGHAT and CDR2 FQNNGV. The CDR3 coding sequence is TGTGCCAGCAGCTTAGAGCCTATAAGGGGGGTTGAGCAGTTCTTC. Its translation is CASSLEPIRGVEQFF.

This clone was found many times. The rearrangement joins TRBV5-5 to TRBJ1-2, with 10 bases matching TRBD1. The CDR3 extends over 15 amino acids. J was trimmed by 2 bases and V by 4 bases; bases with no gene match: 5. Germline loops: CDR1 SGHKS, CDR2 YYEKEE (reference sequence). The CDR3 DNA is TGTGCCAGCAGCCAAAGGACAGGGGGAAACTATGGCTACACCTTC. It is translated as CASSQRTGGNYGYTF. Full variable domain (missing parts from reference TRBV5-5 and TRBJ1-2): DAGVTQSPTHLIKTRGQQVTLRCSPISGHKSVSWYQQVLGQGPQFIFQYYEKEERGRGNFPDRFSARQFPNYSSELNVNALLLGDSALYLCASSQRTGGNYGYTFGSGTRLTVV.

V usage is TRBV5-1 and J usage is TRBJ2-7; D assignment may be TRBD1 or TRBD2 (6 bases each). V lost 0 bases, J lost 3 bases, and 13 bases lay in between. Germline CDR1 and CDR2: SGHRS and YFSETQ. The CDR3 length is 15 residues. The CDR3 loop reads CASSLEGDSLYEQYF. DNA for the CDR3: TGCGCCAGCAGCTTGGAGGGGGACTCTCTCTACGAGCAGTACTTC.

The V call is TRBV19, the J call TRBJ2-3; the match to TRBD2 covers 7 bases. V was clipped by 4 bases and J by 2 bases; unmatched bases: 6. Germline CDR1 is LNHDA and CDR2 is SQIVND (reference sequence). The CDR3 spans 15 residues. In DNA, the CDR3 is TGTGCCAGTAGTACTAGCGGATGGAACACAGATACGCAGTATTTT. Translated, it gives CASSTSGWNTDTQYF. The full variable domain, completed using reference TRBV19 and TRBJ2-3, is DGGITQSPKYLFRKEGQNVTLSCEQNLNHDAMYWYRQDPGQGLRLIYYSQIVNDFQKGDIAEGYSVSREKKESFPLTVTSAQKNPTAFYLCASSTSGWNTDTQYFGPGTRLTVL.

J is TRBJ1-4 and V is TRBV5-8, with no clear D. CDR1 and CDR2 (germline): SGHTS, YDEGEE. The V end was cut by 2 bases, the J end by 0 bases, with 8 bases between. The CDR3 has 15 residues. CDR3 sequence: CASSFRDATNEKLFF. CDR3 DNA sequence: TGTGCCAGCAGCTTTCGGGATGCAACTAATGAAAAACTGTTTTTT.

The chain joins TRBV7-2 to TRBJ1-5; 7 nucleotides align to TRBD1. Germline CDR1 reads SGHTA; CDR2 reads FQGNSA. V lost 5 bases, J lost 3 bases, and 7 bases stayed unmatched. The CDR3 is made up of 15 amino acids. The DNA of the CDR3 is TGTGCCAGCAGCCAGCACGGACAGGTCAATCAGCCCCAGCATTTT. This codes for CASSQHGQVNQPQHF.

This clone was found once. The V call is TRBV6-1, the J call TRBJ1-4, with D possibly matching TRBD1 (5 bases). Germline CDR1 and CDR2: MNHNS and SASEGT. The CDR3 loop spans 15 amino acids. Between the trimmed V and J ends, which lost 7 bases and 7 bases, there was a span of 19 bases. The CDR3 DNA follows: TGTGCCAGCATCCTAAATAGCGGGGCAGGTGAAAAACTGTTTTTT. Amino acid sequence: CASILNSGAGEKLFF.

The chain employs TRBV29-1 and TRBJ2-1; TRBD2 agrees at 11 bases. The CDR3 is 17 residues long. After removal of 5 bases from V and 7 bases from J, the junction contained 16 bases not matched to a gene. Germline V lookup: CDR1 SQVTM, CDR2 ANQGSEA. For the CDR3, the DNA is TGCAGCGTTTTCCCGTTACTAGCGGGAGAGGTTGGGAATGAGCAGTTCTTC. Translation gives CSVFPLLAGEVGNEQFF.

This chain uses TRBV5-4 with TRBJ1-2, with 8 positions matching TRBD1. Germline CDR1 and CDR2: SGHNT and YYREEE (reference sequence). There are 14 residues in the CDR3. V gave up 5 bases and J gave up 4 bases; unmatched junction bases: 7. Here the CDR3 reads CASSFQGAFYGYTF. CDR3 coding DNA: TGTGCCAGCAGTTTTCAGGGGGCCTTCTATGGCTACACCTTC.

This clone was observed once. The V and J genes are TRBV7-2 and TRBJ2-7; 8 bases are shared with TRBD2. Losses at the gene ends were 4 bases for V and 2 bases for J; bases not matched to a gene: 10. This CDR3 is built from 16 residues. CDR1 and CDR2 from the germline V gene are SGHTA and FQGNSA. CDR3 nucleotide sequence: TGTGCCAGCAGCTCCGCGGGGGGAAGAACTACCTACGAGCAGTACTTC. Protein: CASSSAGGRTTYEQYF.

The chain carries TRBV19 and TRBJ2-1; TRBD2 aligns across 12 bases. Germline values: CDR1 LNHDA, CDR2 SQIVND (reference sequence). The junction had 7 bases not matched to a gene; V was cut back by 9 bases and J by 4 bases. The CDR3 totals 15 residues. CDR3 bases: TGTGCCAGCTCCGGGACTAGCGGGCTTTACAATGAGCAGTTCTTC. The encoded protein is CASSGTSGLYNEQFF.

This sequence joins TRBV30 and TRBJ2-7; D tentatively fits TRBD1 or TRBD2 (5 bases each). Trimming removed 0 bases at V and 4 bases at J, with 7 bases between. The V gene's germline CDR1 is GTSNPN and CDR2 SVGIG (reference sequence). This CDR3 has 12 amino acids. The CDR3 reads CAWSVGEYEQYF. The DNA of the CDR3 is TGTGCCTGGAGTGTGGGGGAGTACGAGCAGTACTTC. Full variable domain (outside the CDR3, taken from reference TRBV30 and TRBJ2-7): SQTIHQWPATLVQPVGSPLSLECTVEGTSNPNLYWYRQAAGRGLQLLFYSVGIGQISSEVPQNLSASRPQDRQFILSSKKLLLSDSGFYLCAWSVGEYEQYFGPGTRLTVT.

The chain links TRBV7-8 to TRBJ2-1; TRBD2 aligns across 10 bases. With 5 bases clipped from V and 4 bases from J, the junction kept 5 bases outside the gene matches. The CDR3 consists of 15 residues. The germline V gene has CDR1 SGHVS and CDR2 FQNEAQ. CDR3 protein: CASSEGTSEYNEQFF. The CDR3 nucleotides read TGTGCCAGCAGCGAGGGGACTAGCGAATACAATGAGCAGTTCTTC.

The chain employs TRBV7-9 and TRBJ2-5, with TRBD2 identical over 7 bases. From germline, CDR1 is SEHNR and CDR2 FQNEAQ (reference sequence). The CDR3 has 15 amino acids. J lost 5 bases, V lost 2 bases, and 8 bases had no gene match. For the CDR3, the DNA is TGTGCCAGCAGCTTATGGGGGAGGGCCCACGAGACCCAGTACTTC. Its protein product is CASSLWGRAHETQYF.

The J gene is TRBJ2-3, the V gene TRBV7-2; D is uncertain. V was shortened by 3 bases and J by 1 base, with 5 bases between the two germline ends. The germline gives CDR1 SGHTA, CDR2 FQGNSA. The length of the CDR3 is 13 residues. This chain's CDR3 is CASSFIGTDTQYF. The CDR3 DNA reads TGTGCCAGCAGCTTTATCGGCACAGATACGCAGTATTTT.

V is TRBV19 and J is TRBJ1-5; TRBD1 is a possible D gene (5 bases). V lost 3 bases to trimming and J lost 3 bases, with 15 bases between them. The CDR3 has 16 amino acids. Germline lookup yields CDR1 LNHDA and CDR2 SQIVND (reference sequence). This CDR3 reads CASSMFGGGDNQPQHF. CDR3 nucleotides: TGTGCCAGTAGTATGTTCGGGGGAGGGGACAATCAGCCCCAGCATTTT.

This rearrangement joins TRBV9 to TRBJ2-1, with D perhaps matching TRBD1 or TRBD2 (5 bases each). The V and J ends lost 0 bases and 5 bases respectively, with 12 bases between them. The germline V gene encodes CDR1 SGDLS and CDR2 YYNGEE. The CDR3 extends over 15 amino acids. The CDR3 sequence is CASSVGGAANNEQFF. CDR3 DNA sequence: TGTGCCAGCAGCGTAGGAGGGGCCGCCAACAATGAGCAGTTCTTC.

The chain is built from TRBV2 and TRBJ1-1; D gene unclear. The ends were cut back, 5 bases at V and 4 bases at J, with 14 bases in the middle. This CDR3 comprises 14 residues. CDR1 and CDR2 from the germline V gene are SNHLY and FYNNEI. CDR3 protein: CASSREGTLTEAFF. The CDR3 DNA reads as TGTGCCAGCAGTCGGGAGGGAACCCTCACTGAAGCTTTCTTT.

The V and J genes are TRBV11-2 and TRBJ2-1, with 10 bases fitting TRBD2. V dropped 2 bases and J dropped 4; count of bases not matched to a gene: 11. The germline V gene has CDR1 SGHAT and CDR2 FQNNGV. The CDR3 contains 18 residues. The CDR3 nucleotides read TGTGCCAGCAGCTTAAGTGCGGTGGAGCGGGAGGGTTACAATGAGCAGTTCTTC. Its protein product is CASSLSAVEREGYNEQFF.

V is TRBV7-9 and J is TRBJ2-3; 7 nucleotides line up with TRBD2. The CDR3 extends over 16 amino acids. V lost 3 bases, J lost 4 bases, and 10 bases stayed unmatched. Germline V gene data show CDR1 as SEHNR and CDR2 as FQNEAQ (reference sequence). The CDR3: CASSLVLGGSPDTQYF. The CDR3 DNA sequence: TGTGCCAGCAGCTTGGTACTTGGCGGGAGCCCAGATACGCAGTATTTT.

The chain combines TRBV7-6 with TRBJ2-5; 8 nucleotides align to TRBD2. The trim removed 1 base at V and 5 bases at J, leaving 12 bases unmatched. Germline V gene sequence: CDR1 SGHVS, CDR2 FNYEAQ. This CDR3 has 17 residues. CDR3: CASSLGSGLAGRETQYF. For the CDR3, the DNA is TGTGCCAGCAGCTTAGGTTCGGGGCTAGCGGGCCGGGAGACCCAGTACTTC.

This sequence joins TRBV5-1 and TRBJ1-4; TRBD1 is a possible D gene (5 bases). Germline lookup yields CDR1 SGHRS and CDR2 YFSETQ. The V and J ends lost 7 bases and 5 bases respectively, with 9 bases between them. The CDR3 is 12 residues long. The CDR3 DNA reads TGCGCCAGCCGGGACCAAAATGAAAAACTGTTTTTT. It yields the protein CASRDQNEKLFF.

J is TRBJ1-1 and V is TRBV11-3, with 7 bases lining up with TRBD1. V gave up 5 bases and J gave up 3 bases; unmatched junction bases: 6. The CDR3 is 14 residues long. Germline CDR1 is SGHNT and CDR2 is YENEEA. The CDR3, as DNA: TGTGCCAGCAGCCACAGGGGAGTTGACACTGAAGCTTTCTTT. This encodes CASSHRGVDTEAFF. The entire variable domain, with the rest obtained from reference TRBV11-3 and TRBJ1-1, is as follows: EAGVVQSPRYKIIEKKQPVAFWCNPISGHNTLYWYLQNLGQGPELLIRYENEEAVDDSQLPKDRFSAERLKGVDSTLKIQPAELGDSAVYLCASSHRGVDTEAFFGQGTRLTVV.

The V and J genes are TRBV7-9 and TRBJ2-7, with a tentative D call TRBD2 (6 bases). CDR1 is SEHNR and CDR2 is FQNEAQ in the germline V gene (reference sequence). The CDR3 covers 15 residues. V was shortened by 6 bases and J by 5 bases, with 20 bases between the two germline ends. CDR3 nucleotides: TGTGCCAGCAGTCTCCTCGCCGGGACTCTAAACGAGCAGTACTTC. Translation: CASSLLAGTLNEQYF. The whole variable domain, filled in from reference TRBV7-9 and TRBJ2-7, reads DTGVSQNPRHKITKRGQNVTFRCDPISEHNRLYWYRQTLGQGPEFLTYFQNEAQLEKSRLLSDRFSAERPKGSFSTLEIQRTEQGDSAMYLCASSLLAGTLNEQYFGPGTRLTVT.